The clone carrying this T cell receptor beta chain was picked up many times. Its cognate antigen is unknown. The sample is drawn from a study of T cells in Graves' hyperthyroidism and ophthalmopathy. General study findings and limits: Ophthalmopathy got predicted by the model a median about 6.5 months before its onset.

RNA transcripts provided the source from which TCR beta CDR3 regions were amplified. A set of HTBI primers served as the primers for a first-round RT-PCR of the TCR CDR3. TCRdb reprocessed the multiplex PCR reads with MiXCR, giving one entry per CDR3 protein. The table records about 350,000 distinct CDR3 sequences, about a sixth of them present only once. Uncontrolled infection, other autoimmune disease, pregnancy or lactation disqualified patients from enrolment. Diagnostic assessment was based on clinical symptoms, serum thyroxine and TRAb, thyroid ultrasound and orbital computed tomography. An approximately 10 ml volume of fresh peripheral blood provided the PBMCs. Germline values: CDR1 MNHNS, CDR2 SASEGT. The CDR3 has 15 residues. Trimming removed 6 bases from V and 7 bases from J; junction bases left unmatched: 9.

This TCR was sampled from a woman in her 30s with Graves' hyperthyroidism that later progressed to Graves' ophthalmopathy. The J gene is TRBJ2-1, the V gene TRBV6-1; 10 bases map to TRBD2. The sample was blood. CDR3 coding DNA: TGTGCCAGCAGCGCGACTAGCGGGCACCTAAATGAGCAGTTCTTC. Translated, it gives CASSATSGHLNEQFF.